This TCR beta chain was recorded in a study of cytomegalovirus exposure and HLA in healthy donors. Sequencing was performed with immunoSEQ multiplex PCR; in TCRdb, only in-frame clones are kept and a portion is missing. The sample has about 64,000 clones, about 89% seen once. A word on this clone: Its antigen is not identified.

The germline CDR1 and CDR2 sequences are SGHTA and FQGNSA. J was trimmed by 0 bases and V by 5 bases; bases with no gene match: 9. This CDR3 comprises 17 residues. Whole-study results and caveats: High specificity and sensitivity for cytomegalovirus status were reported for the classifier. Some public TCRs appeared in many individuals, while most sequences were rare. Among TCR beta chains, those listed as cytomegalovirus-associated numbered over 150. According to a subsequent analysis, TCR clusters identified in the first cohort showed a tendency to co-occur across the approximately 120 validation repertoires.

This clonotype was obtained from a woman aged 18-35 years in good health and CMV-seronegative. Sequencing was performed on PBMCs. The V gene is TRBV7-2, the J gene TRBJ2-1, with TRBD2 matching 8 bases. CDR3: CASSPRERGSSYNEQFF. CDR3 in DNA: TGTGCCAGCAGCCCCCGGGAGCGGGGGAGCTCCTACAATGAGCAGTTCTTC.